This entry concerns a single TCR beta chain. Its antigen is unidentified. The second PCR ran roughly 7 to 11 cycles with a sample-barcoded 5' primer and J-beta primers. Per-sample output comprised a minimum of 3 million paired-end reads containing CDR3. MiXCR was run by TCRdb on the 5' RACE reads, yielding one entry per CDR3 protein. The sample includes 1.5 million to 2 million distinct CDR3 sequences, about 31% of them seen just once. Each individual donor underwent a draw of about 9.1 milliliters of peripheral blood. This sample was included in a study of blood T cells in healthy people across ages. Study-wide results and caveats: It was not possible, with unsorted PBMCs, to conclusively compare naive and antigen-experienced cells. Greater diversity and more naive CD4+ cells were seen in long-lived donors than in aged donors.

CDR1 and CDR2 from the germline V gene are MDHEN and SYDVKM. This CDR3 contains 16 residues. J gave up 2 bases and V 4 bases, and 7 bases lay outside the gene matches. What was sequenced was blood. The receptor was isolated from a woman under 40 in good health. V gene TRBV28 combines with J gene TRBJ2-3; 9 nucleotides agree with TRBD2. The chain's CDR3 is CASSWPAGGLTDTQYF. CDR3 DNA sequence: TGTGCCAGCAGTTGGCCAGCGGGAGGCCTCACAGATACGCAGTATTTT. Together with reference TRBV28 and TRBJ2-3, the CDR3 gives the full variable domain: DVKVTQSSRYLVKRTGEKVFLECVQDMDHENMFWYRQDPGLGLRLIYFSYDVKMKEKGDIPEGYSVSREKKERFSLILESASTNQTSMYLCASSWPAGGLTDTQYFGPGTRLTVL.